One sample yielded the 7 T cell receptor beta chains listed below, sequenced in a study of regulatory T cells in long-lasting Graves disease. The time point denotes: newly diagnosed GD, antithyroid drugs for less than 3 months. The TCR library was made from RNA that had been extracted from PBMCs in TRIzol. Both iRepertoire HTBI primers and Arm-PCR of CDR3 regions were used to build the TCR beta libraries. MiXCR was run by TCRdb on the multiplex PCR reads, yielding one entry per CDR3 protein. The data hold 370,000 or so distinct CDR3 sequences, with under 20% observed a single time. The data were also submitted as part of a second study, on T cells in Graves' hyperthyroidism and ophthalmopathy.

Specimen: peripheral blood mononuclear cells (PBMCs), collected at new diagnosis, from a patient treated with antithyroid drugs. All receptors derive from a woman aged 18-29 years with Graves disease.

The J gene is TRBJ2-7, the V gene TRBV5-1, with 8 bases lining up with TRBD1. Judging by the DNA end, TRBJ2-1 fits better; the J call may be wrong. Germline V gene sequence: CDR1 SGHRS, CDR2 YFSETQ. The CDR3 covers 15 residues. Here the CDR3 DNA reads TGCGCCAGCAGCTCTGGACAGGGTGGCCACAATGAGCAGTTCTTC. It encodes CASSSGQGGHNEQFF.

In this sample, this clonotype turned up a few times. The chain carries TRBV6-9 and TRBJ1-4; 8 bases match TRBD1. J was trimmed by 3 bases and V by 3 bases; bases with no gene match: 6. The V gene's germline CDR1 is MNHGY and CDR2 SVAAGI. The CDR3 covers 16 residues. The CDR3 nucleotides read TGTGCCAGCAGTTACCCCGACAGGGGTGCTAATGAAAAACTGTTTTTT. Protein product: CASSYPDRGANEKLFF.

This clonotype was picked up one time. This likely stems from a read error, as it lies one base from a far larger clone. CDR3 bases: TGTGCCAGCAGTACAGGGTACTACAATGAGCAGTTCTTC. Protein sequence: CASSTGYYNEQFF. J is TRBJ2-1 and V is TRBV7-6, with D possibly TRBD1 on 6 matching bases. Germline loops: CDR1 SGHVS, CDR2 FNYEAQ. The CDR3 length is 13 residues. V was shortened by 6 bases and J by 3 bases, with 9 bases between the two germline ends.

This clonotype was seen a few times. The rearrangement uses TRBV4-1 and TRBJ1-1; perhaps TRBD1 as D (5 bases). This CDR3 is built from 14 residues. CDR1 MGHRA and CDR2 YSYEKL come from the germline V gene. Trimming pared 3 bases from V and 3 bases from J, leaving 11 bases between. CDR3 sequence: CASSQAREYTEAFF. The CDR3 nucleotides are TGCGCCAGCAGCCAGGCCAGGGAGTACACTGAAGCTTTCTTT.

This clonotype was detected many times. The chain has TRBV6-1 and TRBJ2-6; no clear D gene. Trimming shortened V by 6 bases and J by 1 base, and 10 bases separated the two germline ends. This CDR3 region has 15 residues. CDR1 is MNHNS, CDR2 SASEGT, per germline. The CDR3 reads CASRLIQSGANVLTF. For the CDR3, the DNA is TGTGCCAGCAGACTCATTCAGTCTGGGGCCAACGTCCTGACTTTC.

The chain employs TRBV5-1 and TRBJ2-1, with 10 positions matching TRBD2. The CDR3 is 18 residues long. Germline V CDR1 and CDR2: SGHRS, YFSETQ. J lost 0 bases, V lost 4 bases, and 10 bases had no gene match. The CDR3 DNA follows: TGCGCCAGCAGCCCTAGCGGGGGACTCAGAAGCTCCTACAATGAGCAGTTCTTC. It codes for CASSPSGGLRSSYNEQFF.

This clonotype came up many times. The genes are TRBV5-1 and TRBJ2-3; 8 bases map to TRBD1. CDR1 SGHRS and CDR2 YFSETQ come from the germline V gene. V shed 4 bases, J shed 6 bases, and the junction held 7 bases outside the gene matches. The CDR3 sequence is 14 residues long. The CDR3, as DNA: TGCGCCAGCAGCGCCAACAGGGGGAGGGATACGCAGTATTTT. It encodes CASSANRGRDTQYF. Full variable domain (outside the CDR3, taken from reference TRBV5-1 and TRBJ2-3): KAGVTQTPRYLIKTRGQQVTLSCSPISGHRSVSWYQQTPGQGLQFLFEYFSETQRNKGNFPGRFSGRQFSNSRSEMNVSTLELGDSALYLCASSANRGRDTQYFGPGTRLTVL.